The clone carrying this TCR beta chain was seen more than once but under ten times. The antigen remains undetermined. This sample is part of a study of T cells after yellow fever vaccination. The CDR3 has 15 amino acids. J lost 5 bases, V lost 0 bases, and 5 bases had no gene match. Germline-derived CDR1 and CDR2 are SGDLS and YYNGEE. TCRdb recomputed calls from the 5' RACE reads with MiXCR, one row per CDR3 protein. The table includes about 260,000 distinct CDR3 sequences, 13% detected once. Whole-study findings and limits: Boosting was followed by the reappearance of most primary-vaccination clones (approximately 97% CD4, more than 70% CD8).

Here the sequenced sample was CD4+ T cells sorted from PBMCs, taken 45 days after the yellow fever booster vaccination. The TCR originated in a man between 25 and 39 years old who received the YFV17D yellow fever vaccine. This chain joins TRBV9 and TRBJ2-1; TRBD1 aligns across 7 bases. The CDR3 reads CASSVAGQPHNEQFF. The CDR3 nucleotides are TGTGCCAGCAGCGTAGCGGGACAGCCTCACAATGAGCAGTTCTTC.